The 30 T cell receptor beta chains listed next were all sequenced from one sample in a study of Tregs in tolerant kidney transplant recipients (dated by TCRdb to between 2018 and 2021). Library preparation used the immunoSEQ multiplex PCR assay. What TCRdb holds here is the immuneACCESS table cut down to in-frame rearrangements. Part of the clones is not present; checked against another copy, under half of the missing clones reflect an unresolved V gene, and the others are unexplained. The sample has nearly 15,000 clones on record. The top ten clones comprise less than 4% of the sample. The transplants used related donors with nonmyeloablative bone marrow transplantation, and mixed chimerism in the human trials was transient. The sample consisted of CD4+ T cells from blood (PBMCs), taken 12 months after the transplant. The receptors were sampled from a human patient who received a combined kidney and bone marrow transplant. After a transplant, some T cells may be the graft donor's own cells.

A remark on this clone: Read coverage stops 3 residues before the CDR3 terminus; the germline J gene supplies the remainder. The chain uses TRBV4-2 and TRBJ1-4, with TRBD1 as a possible D gene (6 bases). Germline CDR1 is LGHNA and CDR2 is YNFKEQ. Trimming shortened V by 9 bases and J by 7 bases, and 18 bases separated the two germline ends. The CDR3 spans 14 residues. CDR3 sequence reads: CASRPRGGGEKLFF. Partial CDR3 DNA: TGTGCCAGTAGGCCCAGGGGAGGAGGTGAAAAA.

A remark on this clone: Read coverage stops 3 residues before the CDR3 terminus; the germline J gene supplies the remainder. The chain is built from TRBV30 and TRBJ2-3, with D unresolved. Germline-derived CDR1 and CDR2 are GTSNPN and SVGIG (reference sequence). Trimming pared 4 bases from V and 2 bases from J, leaving 4 bases between. CDR3 size: 11 residues. This CDR3 reads CAWTHTDTQYF. The part of the CDR3 DNA that was read is TGTGCCTGGACACACACAGATACG. The variable domain in full, with the rest retrieved from reference TRBV30 and TRBJ2-3, is SQTIHQWPATLVQPVGSPLSLECTVEGTSNPNLYWYRQAAGRGLQLLFYSVGIGQISSEVPQNLSASRPQDRQFILSSKKLLLSDSGFYLCAWTHTDTQYFGPGTRLTVL.

About this clone: The read falls 3 residues short of the CDR3 end, and the missing part is taken from the germline J gene. The rearrangement links TRBV19 to TRBJ1-6; 7 nucleotides align to TRBD1. CDR3 size: 15 residues. J lost 7 bases, V lost 2 bases, and 5 bases had no gene match. Germline CDR1 and CDR2: LNHDA and SQIVND (reference sequence). CDR3 DNA (partial): TGTGCCAGTAGTATAAAGGGACAGAAAAATTCACCC. Its translation is CASSIKGQKNSP. The whole CDR3 protein reads CASSIKGQKNSPLHF.

In regard to this clone: The CDR3 end is not reached by the read, which stops 3 residues before it; the germline J gene fills it in. This chain connects TRBV18 to TRBJ2-5, with 11 bases identical to TRBD1. V shed 6 bases, J shed 7 bases, and the junction held 7 bases outside the gene matches. The length of the CDR3 is 14 residues. Germline V lookup: CDR1 KGHSH, CDR2 LQKENI. The CDR3 bases that were read are TGTGCCAGCTCGCCTGGGACAGGGGGTGCGACC. Translated, it gives CASSPGTGGAT. The CDR3 reads in full as CASSPGTGGATQYF.

As regards this clone: From the germline J gene comes the end of the CDR3, since the read stops 3 residues before it. The chain carries TRBV28 and TRBJ1-2; a possible D gene is TRBD1 (6 bases). This CDR3 has 16 residues. CDR1 is MDHEN, CDR2 SYDVKM, per germline. V lost 1 base and J 7 bases, leaving 19 bases between the germline ends. The DNA read from the CDR3 is TGTGCCAGCAGTTTATTTGGGACCTGGACAGCGGTTGGC. Protein: CASSLFGTWTAVG. The entire CDR3 sequence reads CASSLFGTWTAVGYTF.

Comments on this clone: The missing CDR3 end, 3 residues past where the read stops, is filled in from the germline J gene. This chain links TRBV27 with TRBJ2-1, with 10 bases that match TRBD2. The CDR3 has 14 amino acids. CDR1 and CDR2 from the germline V gene are MNHEY and SMNVEV (reference sequence). Unmatched junction bases numbered 5, after V lost 8 bases and J lost 4 bases. The CDR3 here is CASGLAGVYNEQFF. CDR3 DNA, as far as it was read: TGTGCCAGCGGGCTAGCGGGAGTTTACAATGAG.

With regard to this clone: Read sequence stops 3 residues before the CDR3 end, and the germline J gene provides the missing end. This chain joins TRBV4-1 and TRBJ2-1; tentative D call: TRBD2 (5 bases). V lost 4 bases and J lost 0, with 10 bases in between. The germline V gene encodes CDR1 MGHRA and CDR2 YSYEKL. This CDR3 region has 15 residues. CDR3 DNA (partial): TGCGCCAGCAGCCTTAGCGAGGGCTCCTACAATGAG. It yields the protein CASSLSEGSYNE. In full, the CDR3 reads CASSLSEGSYNEQFF.

As to this clone: The CDR3 extends 3 residues past the end of the read, so its final part is completed from the germline J gene. This chain links TRBV11-1 with TRBJ2-5, with D possibly matching TRBD2 (6 bases). The CDR3 consists of 13 residues. Germline V CDR1 and CDR2: SGHAT, FQDESV (reference sequence). Trimming stripped 5 bases from V and 5 bases from J, with 12 bases between. Incomplete CDR3 DNA: TGTGCCAGCAGCACTCGACTAGTCGAGACC. It yields the protein CASSTRLVET. The whole CDR3 reads CASSTRLVETQYF.

A remark on this clone: The read comes to an end 3 residues before the CDR3 does, leaving the germline J gene to fill in the end. The chain employs TRBV28 and TRBJ2-1; 14 nucleotides align to TRBD2. The germline CDR1 and CDR2 sequences are MDHEN and SYDVKM. There are 16 residues in the CDR3. Germline trimming cut 4 bases from V and 7 bases from J; bases unmatched to any gene: 6. CDR3 DNA, as far as it was read: TGTGCCAGCAGTTCCCCCGGGACTAGCGGGAGAAATGAG. This gives the protein CASSSPGTSGRNE. The full-length CDR3 reads as CASSSPGTSGRNEQFF. Using reference TRBV28 and TRBJ2-1 for the parts outside the CDR3, the full variable domain is DVKVTQSSRYLVKRTGEKVFLECVQDMDHENMFWYRQDPGLGLRLIYFSYDVKMKEKGDIPEGYSVSREKKERFSLILESASTNQTSMYLCASSSPGTSGRNEQFFGPGTRLTVL.

A word on this clone: Read data end 3 residues before the CDR3 end; the end is taken from the germline J gene. The V call is TRBV6-2 or TRBV6-3, the J call TRBJ2-3; 9 bases are a match to TRBD2. Germline CDR1 is MNHEY and CDR2 is SVGEGT. Germline trimming cut 1 base from V and 1 base from J; bases unmatched to any gene: 0. This CDR3 region has 15 residues. CDR3 DNA (partial): TGTGCCAGCAGTTACTGGACTAGCGGCACAGATACG. Amino acid sequence: CASSYWTSGTDT. The whole CDR3 protein is CASSYWTSGTDTQYF.

For this clone: The sequence runs out 3 residues before the end of the CDR3; the remainder is reconstructed from the germline J gene. The V call is TRBV2, the J call TRBJ2-5; unclear D gene. V was clipped by 7 bases and J by 5 bases, with 8 bases between them. The CDR3 sequence is 11 residues long. Germline V lookup: CDR1 SNHLY, CDR2 FYNNEI. CDR3 DNA, as far as it was read: TGTGCCAGCAAAATTCGGGAGACC. Protein sequence: CASKIRET. The whole CDR3 reads CASKIRETQYF. Supplemented by reference TRBV2 and TRBJ2-5, the full variable domain reads EPEVTQTPSHQVTQMGQEVILRCVPISNHLYFYWYRQILGQKVEFLVSFYNNEISEKSEIFDDQFSVERPDGSNFTLKIRSTKLEDSAMYFCASKIRETQYFGPGTRLLVL.

A remark on this clone: The sequence runs out 3 residues before the end of the CDR3; the remainder is reconstructed from the germline J gene. The J gene is TRBJ2-7, the V gene TRBV19, with D perhaps TRBD1 (5 bases). Between the trimmed V and J ends, which lost 9 bases and 4 bases, there was a span of 16 bases. This CDR3 region has 13 residues. The germline gives CDR1 LNHDA, CDR2 SQIVND (reference sequence). The CDR3 spells CARAGHLLYEQYF. The DNA read from the CDR3 is TGTGCCAGGGCCGGACACCTCCTTTACGAG.

With regard to this clone: The read ends 3 residues early relative to the CDR3; the germline J gene fills the gap. The chain couples TRBV29-1 to TRBJ2-3; TRBD2 matches 15 bases. In germline, CDR1 is SQVTM, CDR2 ANQGSEA. V was pared by 5 bases and J by 5 bases, with 5 bases of the junction left unmatched. The length of the CDR3 is 15 residues. The sequenced part of the CDR3 DNA is TGCAGCGTTACCGGACTAGCGGGAGGGGTAGATACG. This sequence encodes CSVTGLAGGVDT. Given in full, the CDR3 is CSVTGLAGGVDTQYF.

Comment on this clone: The CDR3 extends 3 residues past the end of the read, so its final part is completed from the germline J gene. The rearrangement uses TRBV6-1 and TRBJ1-2; D call uncertain. This CDR3 is 12 amino acids long. Germline lookup yields CDR1 MNHNS and CDR2 SASEGT. V lost 3 bases, J lost 2 bases, and 4 bases lay in between. The CDR3 reads CASSDRNYGYTF. The CDR3 DNA, read in part, is TGTGCCAGCAGTGACAGGAACTATGGC.

A word on this clone: The read ends 3 residues before the CDR3 terminus; that terminus is restored from the germline J gene. The rearrangement joins TRBV19 to TRBJ1-3; TRBD1 aligns across 7 bases. The germline gives CDR1 LNHDA, CDR2 SQIVND (reference sequence). V was pared by 4 bases and J by 0 bases, with 6 bases of the junction left unmatched. The CDR3 totals 16 residues. The covered CDR3 bases are TGTGCCAGTAGTACCGGGACAGCGTTCTCTGGAAACACC. It yields the protein CASSTGTAFSGNT. In full, the CDR3 is CASSTGTAFSGNTIYF.

To note about this clone: The read gets to within 3 residues of the CDR3 end, and the germline J gene fills in the rest. The gene calls are TRBV3-1 (or the pseudogene TRBV3-2) and TRBJ2-6; possible D gene TRBD1, 6 bases. The CDR3 extends over 15 amino acids. Germline V gene sequence: CDR1 LGHDT, CDR2 YNNKEL (reference sequence). Trimming pared 5 bases from V and 2 bases from J, leaving 10 bases between. The sequenced part of the CDR3 DNA is TGTGCCAGCAGCGCCAGGGGAGCTGGGGCCAACGTC. Its translation: CASSARGAGANV. The CDR3 reads in full as CASSARGAGANVLTF.

Concerning this clone itself: The CDR3 end falls 3 residues outside the read, so it is completed with the germline J gene. V gene TRBV7-2 combines with J gene TRBJ2-5; D tentatively reads TRBD1 or TRBD2 (5 bases each). Deletions cut 5 bases from V and 1 base from J, with 14 bases between. Germline CDR1 SGHTA, CDR2 FQGNSA. There are 15 residues in the CDR3. CDR3 sequence: CASSRSREPQETQYF. Partial CDR3 DNA: TGTGCCAGCAGCCGTTCCAGGGAGCCCCAAGAGACC.

A remark on this clone: Read data end 3 residues before the CDR3 end; the end is taken from the germline J gene. This sequence joins TRBV29-1 and TRBJ2-1; possible D gene TRBD1, 6 bases. Trimming took off 4 bases at V and 5 bases at J, with 18 bases between the two ends. CDR1 and CDR2 (germline): SQVTM, ANQGSEA. The CDR3 has 15 amino acids. The CDR3 loop is CSVAGQRPSNNEQFF. The CDR3 DNA, read in part, is TGCAGCGTTGCGGGACAAAGGCCTTCAAACAATGAG.

For this clone: The read gets to within 3 residues of the CDR3 end, and the germline J gene fills in the rest. The V call is TRBV5-6, the J call TRBJ2-7; 15 bases line up with TRBD2. Germline CDR1 and CDR2: SGHDT and YYEEEE. V was clipped by 5 bases and J by 6 bases; unmatched bases: 6. CDR3 length equals 15 residues. CDR3 bases read: TGTGCCAGCAGAGCCGGGACTAGCGGGAGGCCCGAG. Translated: CASRAGTSGRPE. The CDR3 in its entirety is CASRAGTSGRPEQYF.

Concerning this clone: With the read ending 3 residues before the CDR3 end, the germline J gene is used to fill in that end. The genes are TRBV29-1 and TRBJ2-5; 7 bases match TRBD1. The CDR3 extends over 15 amino acids. In germline, CDR1 is SQVTM, CDR2 ANQGSEA. The V gene end was trimmed by 3 bases and the J gene end by 2 bases; junction bases not matched to a gene: 9. The CDR3 region is CSVDLNSGQQETQYF. CDR3 bases read: TGCAGCGTTGACCTCAACTCGGGACAGCAAGAGACC.

As to this clone: The observed sequence ends 3 residues before the CDR3 terminus, with the missing tail filled in from the germline J gene. The chain carries TRBV28 and TRBJ2-1; D gene ambiguous. Per germline, CDR1 MDHEN and CDR2 SYDVKM. Trimming removed 8 bases from V and 0 bases from J, with 14 bases in between. The CDR3 sequence is 15 residues long. The CDR3 protein is CASLMPGRSYNEQFF. CDR3 DNA, as far as it was read: TGTGCCAGCTTAATGCCTGGCCGCTCCTACAATGAG.

About this clone: The read halts 3 residues ahead of the CDR3 end, with the missing end drawn from the germline J gene. The chain uses TRBV14 and TRBJ2-1; D may be TRBD1 (6 bases). V was cut by 4 bases and J by 8 bases, with 12 bases left in between. The CDR3 length is 13 residues. Germline CDR1 and CDR2: SGHDN and FVKESK. The sequenced CDR3 bases are TGTGCCAGCAGCCCCCGGGACACCGATGAG. Translated: CASSPRDTDE. The complete CDR3 sequence is CASSPRDTDEQFF.

Note on this clone: The read halts 3 residues ahead of the CDR3 end, with the missing end drawn from the germline J gene. The V gene is TRBV5-1, the J gene TRBJ1-5; TRBD1 matches at 9 bases. Per the germline V gene, CDR1 is SGHRS and CDR2 is YFSETQ. The CDR3 is made up of 14 amino acids. V was pared by 4 bases and J by 5 bases, with 4 bases of the junction left unmatched. Incomplete CDR3 DNA: TGCGCCAGCAGCCTACGGACAGGGGATCAGCCC. Amino acids: CASSLRTGDQP. The whole CDR3 protein reads CASSLRTGDQPQHF.

In the case of this clone: The read comes to an end 3 residues before the CDR3 does, leaving the germline J gene to fill in the end. The V gene is TRBV2, the J gene TRBJ2-5; 11 positions match TRBD2. There are 15 residues in the CDR3. The V gene end was trimmed by 6 bases and the J gene end by 5 bases; junction bases not matched to a gene: 8. Germline CDR1 is SNHLY and CDR2 is FYNNEI. CDR3 DNA, as far as it was read: TGTGCCAGCAGCCGCGAAGGGACTAGCGGCGAGACC. Protein product: CASSREGTSGET. The whole CDR3 reads CASSREGTSGETQYF. The variable domain in full, with the rest retrieved from reference TRBV2 and TRBJ2-5, is EPEVTQTPSHQVTQMGQEVILRCVPISNHLYFYWYRQILGQKVEFLVSFYNNEISEKSEIFDDQFSVERPDGSNFTLKIRSTKLEDSAMYFCASSREGTSGETQYFGPGTRLLVL.

About this clone itself: The sequence runs out 3 residues before the end of the CDR3; the remainder is reconstructed from the germline J gene. V gene TRBV4-2 combines with J gene TRBJ2-1; 14 nucleotides line up with TRBD2. The CDR3 sequence is 17 residues long. Germline-derived CDR1 and CDR2 are LGHNA and YNFKEQ. The junction had 9 bases not matched to a gene; V was cut back by 4 bases and J by 7 bases. The CDR3 bases that were read are TGTGCCAGCAGCCTCCGCCGACTAGCGGGAGGGGGGAATGAG. It translates to CASSLRRLAGGGNE. From start to end, the CDR3 is CASSLRRLAGGGNEQFF.

With regard to this clone: The CDR3 end lies 3 residues beyond the end of the read and is filled in from the germline J gene. V gene TRBV7-2 combines with J gene TRBJ2-7; D is ambiguous. With 5 bases removed from V and 4 bases from J, the gap between germline ends came to 12 bases. Germline V gene lookup returns CDR1 SGHTA and CDR2 FQGNSA. There are 13 residues in the CDR3. The DNA read from the CDR3 is TGTGCCAGCAGCCCATCGATACTATACGAG. Its translation is CASSPSILYE. The full CDR3 protein is CASSPSILYEQYF.

For this clone: The CDR3 is cut off 3 residues early in the read; its end comes from the germline J gene. V gene TRBV20-1 combines with J gene TRBJ2-1, with TRBD2 matching 7 bases. Germline lookup yields CDR1 DFQATT and CDR2 SNEGSKA (reference sequence). CDR3 length equals 12 residues. J lost 8 bases, V lost 4 bases, and 5 bases had no gene match. CDR3 residues: CSAKAGRDEQFF. CDR3 DNA, as far as it was read: TGCAGTGCTAAAGCGGGGCGCGATGAG.

Remarks on this clone: The CDR3 end is not reached by the read, which stops 3 residues before it; the germline J gene fills it in. V usage is TRBV7-2 and J usage is TRBJ2-1; weak D call: TRBD2 (5 bases). The germline V gene has CDR1 SGHTA and CDR2 FQGNSA. This CDR3 spans 12 amino acids. Trimming pared 5 bases from V and 7 bases from J, leaving 9 bases between. CDR3: CASSHRGNEQFF. CDR3 DNA, as far as it was read: TGTGCCAGCAGCCACAGAGGGAATGAG.

As to this clone: From the germline J gene comes the end of the CDR3, since the read stops 3 residues before it. The chain uses TRBV28 and TRBJ2-1, with 9 bases matching TRBD2. The CDR3 extends over 14 amino acids. Germline CDR1 is MDHEN and CDR2 is SYDVKM. The ends lost 7 bases at V and 2 bases at J; junction bases unmatched: 3. The covered CDR3 bases are TGTGCCAGCACAGCGGGAGGCACCTACAATGAG. Translation: CASTAGGTYNE. The full-length CDR3 reads as CASTAGGTYNEQFF.

Concerning this clone itself: The DNA ends 3 residues before the CDR3 does, and the rest of the CDR3 is filled in from the germline J gene. The J gene is TRBJ2-1, the V gene TRBV24-1, with D perhaps TRBD1 (5 bases). CDR1 and CDR2 from the germline V gene are KGHDR and SFDVKD. The CDR3 length is 15 residues. V shed 4 bases and J shed 1 base, with 10 bases lying between them. CDR3 amino acids: CATSDLRQSYNEQFF. The DNA read from the CDR3 is TGTGCCACCAGTGACCTACGACAGTCCTACAATGAG.